A single sample is the source of the 11 T cell receptor beta chains below, sequenced in a study of cytomegalovirus exposure and HLA in healthy donors. PCR involved 60 Vbeta and 13 Jbeta primers. Assay used: immunoSEQ multiplex PCR; TCRdb lists only in-frame clones, some missing. The sample includes under 150,000 clones, more than 75% of them seen just once. Sequencing input: PBMCs. The source of these receptors is a man aged 18 to 30 in good health and CMV-seronegative.

This chain uses TRBV15 with TRBJ2-5; no clear D gene. The germline V gene has CDR1 LNHNV and CDR2 YYDKDF (reference sequence). The CDR3 sequence is 12 residues long. Trimming took 3 bases from V and 2 from J, leaving 4 bases between them. The DNA for the CDR3 is TGTGCCACCAGCAGGCGTCAAGAGACCCAGTACTTC. It specifies CATSRRQETQYF.

This clone was detected only once. The gene calls are TRBV5-6 and TRBJ1-2, with D maybe TRBD1 (6 bases). The germline CDR1 and CDR2 sequences are SGHDT and YYEEEE. Between the trimmed V and J ends, which lost 7 bases and 2 bases, there was a span of 18 bases. The CDR3 sequence is 15 residues long. DNA for the CDR3: TGTGCCAGCTTGGGGGGGGCCCCGGGAAACTATGGCTACACCTTC. Translated: CASLGGAPGNYGYTF.

The CDR3 sequence is CASSRNRGSYDEQYF. The CDR3 DNA reads TGTGCCAGCAGCCGTAACAGGGGGTCTTACGACGAGCAGTACTTC. The chain recombines TRBV9 with TRBJ2-7, with 8 bases lining up with TRBD1. V shed 4 bases, J shed 5 bases, and the junction held 11 bases outside the gene matches. CDR1 and CDR2 from the germline V gene are SGDLS and YYNGEE. This CDR3 is built from 15 residues.

This chain joins TRBV15 and TRBJ1-1; TRBD1 matches at 10 bases. V gave up 3 bases and J gave up 2 bases; unmatched junction bases: 6. There are 16 residues in the CDR3. Looked up from germline, CDR1 is LNHNV and CDR2 is YYDKDF (reference sequence). As DNA, the CDR3 is TGTGCCACCAGCAGGGGGACGACAGGGGGCAACACTGAAGCTTTCTTT. Its protein is CATSRGTTGGNTEAFF.

V is TRBV7-2 and J is TRBJ2-1; D is uncertain. Germline loops: CDR1 SGHTA, CDR2 FQGNSA. Trimming removed 1 base at V and 4 bases at J, with 11 bases between. This CDR3 spans 15 amino acids. Here the CDR3 DNA reads TGTGCCAGCAGCTTAGACTCCGACGGGTACAATGAGCAGTTCTTC. Translation gives CASSLDSDGYNEQFF.

This chain connects TRBV6-6 to TRBJ2-6, with D uncertain. The V gene lost 7 bases and the J gene lost 0 bases, with 7 bases spanning the gap. Germline values: CDR1 MNHNY, CDR2 SVGAGI (reference sequence). This CDR3 has 14 amino acids. CDR3 amino acids: CASTFSSGANVLTF. DNA of the CDR3: TGTGCCAGCACCTTTTCCTCTGGGGCCAACGTCCTGACTTTC.

This chain links TRBV2 with TRBJ2-7; D unresolved. Germline CDR1 reads SNHLY; CDR2 reads FYNNEI. This CDR3 region has 13 residues. V was trimmed by 7 bases and J by 3 bases, leaving 13 bases between them. The CDR3 bases are TGTGCCAGCAATGCTAGATCCCTCTACGAGCAGTACTTC. It encodes CASNARSLYEQYF.

This clone was found once. This chain connects TRBV12-2 to TRBJ1-1; the table's D call, TRBD1, has no DNA check behind it. TRBV12-2 is annotated as a pseudogene. The CDR3 is 21 amino acids. The CDR3 here is CASRFLPHPGQPAESDTEAFF. The CDR3 coding sequence is TGTGCAAGTCGCTTTCTCCCCCATCCGGGACAACCAGCCGAGAGTGACACTGAAGCTTTCTTT.

The chain employs TRBV5-1 and TRBJ2-2; 9 nucleotides align to TRBD1. CDR3 length: 15 residues. Germline CDR1 SGHRS, CDR2 YFSETQ. V dropped 4 bases and J dropped 1; count of bases not matched to a gene: 2. This CDR3 is CASSQGQGNTGELFF. The CDR3 DNA reads as TGCGCCAGCAGCCAGGGACAGGGGAACACCGGGGAGCTGTTTTTT.

This clone has more than one count but fewer than ten. The rearrangement joins TRBV6-6 to TRBJ1-6; perhaps TRBD1 as D (5 bases). Germline V lookup: CDR1 MNHNY, CDR2 SVGAGI (reference sequence). The CDR3 consists of 12 residues. V was cut by 2 bases and J by 12 bases, with 8 bases left in between. CDR3 DNA: TGTGCCAGCAGTTACCTCCAGGGACCCCTCCACTTT. Protein product: CASSYLQGPLHF.

This clone was counted once. The chain couples TRBV19 to TRBJ2-4; TRBD2 aligns across 13 bases. This CDR3 comprises 16 residues. Germline V gene data show CDR1 as LNHDA and CDR2 as SQIVND (reference sequence). The V segment lost 2 bases and the J segment 14 bases; nucleotides outside the gene matches: 12. CDR3 bases: TGTGCCAGTAGTATAAGAGGGGGTGGACTAGCGGGGGAAGAGTACTTC. It is translated as CASSIRGGGLAGEEYF.